This TCR beta chain stems from a study of siplizumab effects on memory and regulatory T cells. Whole-study findings and limits: Tregs that proliferated in siplizumab cultures did not have their suppressive function confirmed. The drug siplizumab significantly decreased the alloreactive sequences that could be traced to unstimulated CD4+ memory cells.

Sequencing was performed with immunoSEQ multiplex PCR; in TCRdb, only in-frame clones are kept and a portion is missing. The table lists around 83,000 clones, about 90% of them singletons. To note about this clone: As yet, its antigen is unknown.

V was trimmed by 6 bases and J by 0 bases, leaving 12 bases between them. Germline CDR1 and CDR2: GTSNPN and SVGIG (reference sequence). This CDR3 comprises 14 residues. Sequencing was done on a sample of CD4+ T cells sorted from blood. The TCR sequence derives from a human donor in good health. The J gene is TRBJ2-1, the V gene TRBV30; tentatively, D is TRBD2 (5 bases). The CDR3 DNA follows: TGTGCCTGCCGGGGTAAGAGCTCCTACAATGAGCAGTTCTTC. Translating gives CACRGKSSYNEQFF. Full variable domain (rest looked up from reference TRBV30 and TRBJ2-1): SQTIHQWPATLVQPVGSPLSLECTVEGTSNPNLYWYRQAAGRGLQLLFYSVGIGQISSEVPQNLSASRPQDRQFILSSKKLLLSDSGFYLCACRGKSSYNEQFFGPGTRLTVL.